This T cell receptor beta chain was profiled in a study of identifying expanded T cells in peripheral blood (dated by TCRdb to the late 2010s). In the study overall: Four technical replicates, made by sequencing separate aliquots from the same pool of genomic DNA, were compared pairwise. Overall results and qualifications from the work: Between technical replicates the binomial model flagged 0.9 to 1.5 differentially abundant clones, whereas over about two weeks the binomial model flagged about 15 and over approximately 4 weeks around 18. In all healthy donors, the variance in clone template counts between samples taken about 14 days apart rose significantly as total template count increased. Across all healthy-donor time intervals, the beta-binomial model significantly cut both the number of clones called differentially abundant and the false-positive rate. The authors expected biological variance in healthy repertoires might increase further over much longer intervals such as months to years.

About this clone: What antigen it recognizes has not been identified. Base qualities were left out, and no much larger clone turns up one base away.

No immune events, such as infections, were documented for the healthy donors during the collection period. Healthy-donor blood repertoires served as a training cohort to calibrate time-dependent variance in a beta-binomial model of T-cell clone differential abundance. The training cohort was composed of 10 or so healthy donors, 3 female and 7 male. On average the donors were around 45 years old, and their ages spanned roughly 29 to 70 years. Obtained from a commercial supplier, whole blood was collected from each healthy donor at three time points set two to three weeks apart. For immunosequencing, genomic DNA was extracted from unsorted whole blood. The immunoSEQ Assay, which relies on bias-controlled multiplex PCR amplification of genomic DNA, was used to profile TCRbeta CDR3 regions. For the original study's pipeline: The absolute abundance of each unique TCRbeta CDR3 region was quantified after sequences were collapsed and filtered. Two models were used to test differential abundance: a binomial model (Fisher-equivalent) and a beta-binomial model that adds time-dependent variance fitted from healthy donors. Clones with fewer than 5 combined templates were removed, and differential abundance was called for clones with a Benjamini-Hochberg FDR below 0.01. In the beta-binomial model, variance was expressed as a function of the total template count across the two samples, in the form v = (b*log(k)+a)^2. TCRdb provides this immuneACCESS table in a form limited to in-frame rearrangements. Some clones are lacking; in checked studies, under half of them reflect an unresolved V gene, and why the rest are absent is not known. For V, J and clone size, that table is used; D and trimming come from the DNA. In this sample the table shows approximately 110,000 clones, around 90% of which occur a single time. The ten largest clones add up to 7.5% to 9.5% of the sample.

The source of this sequence is a person aged 18 to 75 in good health. Sequencing was carried out using blood.

The CDR3 has the sequence CASSSGQGAFWEKLFF. The bases read TGTGCCAGCAGTTCGGGACAGGGGGCATTTTGGGAAAAACTGTTTTTT. Rearrangement joined TRBV28 to TRBJ1-4; a stretch of 12 junction bases matches TRBD1. The CDR3 covers 16 residues, taking in both the cysteine and the phenylalanine. The read is trimmed to its CDR3 DNA, 48 bases read in frame from base 1. Clipping removes 4 bases from V and 8 bases from J, with 8 as the unmatched junction base count. For CDR1 and CDR2, the germline V gene lists MDHEN and SYDVKM.